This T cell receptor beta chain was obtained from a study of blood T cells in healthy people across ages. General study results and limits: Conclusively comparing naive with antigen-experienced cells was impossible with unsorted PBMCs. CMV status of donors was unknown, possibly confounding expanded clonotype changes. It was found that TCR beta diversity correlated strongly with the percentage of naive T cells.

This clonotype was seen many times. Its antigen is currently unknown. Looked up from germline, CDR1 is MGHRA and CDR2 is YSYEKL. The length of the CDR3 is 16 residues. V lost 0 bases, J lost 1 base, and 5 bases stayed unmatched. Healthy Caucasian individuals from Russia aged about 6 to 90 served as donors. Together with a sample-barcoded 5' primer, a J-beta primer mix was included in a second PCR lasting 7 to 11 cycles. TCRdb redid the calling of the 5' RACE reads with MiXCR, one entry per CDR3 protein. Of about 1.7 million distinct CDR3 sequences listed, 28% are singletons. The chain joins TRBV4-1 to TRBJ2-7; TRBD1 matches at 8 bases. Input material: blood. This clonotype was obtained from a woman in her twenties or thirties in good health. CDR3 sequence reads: CASSQEDRVNSYEQYF. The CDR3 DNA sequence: TGCGCCAGCAGCCAAGAGGACAGGGTAAATTCCTACGAGCAGTACTTC.